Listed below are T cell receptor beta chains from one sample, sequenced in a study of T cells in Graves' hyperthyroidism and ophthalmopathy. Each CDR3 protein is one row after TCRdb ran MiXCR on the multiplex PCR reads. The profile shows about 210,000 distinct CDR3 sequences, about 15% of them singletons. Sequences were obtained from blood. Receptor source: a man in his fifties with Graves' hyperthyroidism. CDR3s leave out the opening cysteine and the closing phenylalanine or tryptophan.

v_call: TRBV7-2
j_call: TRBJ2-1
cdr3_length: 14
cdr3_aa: ASSLGVYGSSDEQF

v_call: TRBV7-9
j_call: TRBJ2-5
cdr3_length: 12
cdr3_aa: ASSPGGFGETQY

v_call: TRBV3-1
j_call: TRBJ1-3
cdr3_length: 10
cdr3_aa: ASSQVGGTIY

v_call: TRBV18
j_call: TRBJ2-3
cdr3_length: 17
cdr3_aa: ASSPQFLKLLNHSDTQY

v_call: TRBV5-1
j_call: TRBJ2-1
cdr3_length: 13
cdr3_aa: ASSFLGLAYNEQF

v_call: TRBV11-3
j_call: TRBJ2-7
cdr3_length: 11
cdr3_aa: ASSPQQGYEQY

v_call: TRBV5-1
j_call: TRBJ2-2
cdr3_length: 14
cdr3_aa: ASSWSLVGYTGELF

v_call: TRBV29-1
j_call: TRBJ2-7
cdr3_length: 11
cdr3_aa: SVERTGGNEQY

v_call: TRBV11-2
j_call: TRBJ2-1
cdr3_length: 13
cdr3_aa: ASRRNRDRRGVQF

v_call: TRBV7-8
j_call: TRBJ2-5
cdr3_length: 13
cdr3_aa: ASSLARTGSVTQY

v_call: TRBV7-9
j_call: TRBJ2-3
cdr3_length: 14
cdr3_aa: ASSLVGSWDTDTQY

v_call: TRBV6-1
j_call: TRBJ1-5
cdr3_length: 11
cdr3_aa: ASSAGLGQPQH

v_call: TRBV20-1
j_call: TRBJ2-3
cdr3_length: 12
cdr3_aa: SAYPGVNPDTQY

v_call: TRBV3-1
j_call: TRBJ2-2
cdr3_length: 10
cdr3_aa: ASSHYTGELF

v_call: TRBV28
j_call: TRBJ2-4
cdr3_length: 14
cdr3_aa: ASSLVSGHKANIQY

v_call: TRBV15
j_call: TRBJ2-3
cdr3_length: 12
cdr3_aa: ATSYRTGADTQY

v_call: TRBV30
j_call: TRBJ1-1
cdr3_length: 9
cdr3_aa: AWSYRTGAF

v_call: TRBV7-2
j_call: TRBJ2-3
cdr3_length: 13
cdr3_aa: ASSSQQGWTDTQY

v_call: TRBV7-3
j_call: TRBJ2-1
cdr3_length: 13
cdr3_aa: ASSSGGSWWDEQF

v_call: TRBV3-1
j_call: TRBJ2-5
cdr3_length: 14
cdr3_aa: ASSQPGGRTHETQY

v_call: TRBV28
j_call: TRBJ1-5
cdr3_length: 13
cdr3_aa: ASSLPGPKGQPQH

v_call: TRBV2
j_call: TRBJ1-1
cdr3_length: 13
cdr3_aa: ASRRTGGLNTEAF

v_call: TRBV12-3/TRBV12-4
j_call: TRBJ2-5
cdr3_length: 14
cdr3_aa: ASSPRLAGVQETQY

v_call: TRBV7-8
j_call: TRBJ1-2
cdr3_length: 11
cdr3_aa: ASSPEMGSGYT

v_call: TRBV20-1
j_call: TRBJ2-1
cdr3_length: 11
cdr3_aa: SARDVTKNEQF

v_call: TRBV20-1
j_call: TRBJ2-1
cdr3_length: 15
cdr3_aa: SAPPRLASPPYNEQF

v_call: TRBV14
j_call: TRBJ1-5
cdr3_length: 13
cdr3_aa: ASSLTGVPDQPQH

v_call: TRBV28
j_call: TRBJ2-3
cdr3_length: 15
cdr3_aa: ASNLAGQGWVTDTQY

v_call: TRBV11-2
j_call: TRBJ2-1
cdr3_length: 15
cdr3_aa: ASSSLIGGSKSNEQF

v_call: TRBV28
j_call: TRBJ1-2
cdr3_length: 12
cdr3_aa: ASSFLTGVYGYT

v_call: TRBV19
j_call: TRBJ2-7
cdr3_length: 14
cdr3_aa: ASSTTGTSAIYEQY

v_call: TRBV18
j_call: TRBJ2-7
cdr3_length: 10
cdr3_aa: ASSPSGDEQY

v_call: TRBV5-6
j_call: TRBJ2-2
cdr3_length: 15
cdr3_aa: ASSARQGLTDTGELF

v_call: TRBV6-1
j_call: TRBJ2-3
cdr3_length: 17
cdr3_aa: ASSVPGKLAGGLPDTQY

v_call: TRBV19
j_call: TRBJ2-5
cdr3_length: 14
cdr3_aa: ASSIPGQGDGETQY

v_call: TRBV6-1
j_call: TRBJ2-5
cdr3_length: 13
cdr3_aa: ASSVIETEGETQY

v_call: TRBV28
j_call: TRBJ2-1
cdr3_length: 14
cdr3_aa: AGSLFAGETDNEQF

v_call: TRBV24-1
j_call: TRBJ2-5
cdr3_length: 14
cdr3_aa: ATSDISGPLQETQY

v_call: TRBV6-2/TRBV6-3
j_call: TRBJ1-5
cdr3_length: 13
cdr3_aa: ASSSGDPPDQPQH

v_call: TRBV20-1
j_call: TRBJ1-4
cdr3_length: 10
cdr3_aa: SASFHNEKLF

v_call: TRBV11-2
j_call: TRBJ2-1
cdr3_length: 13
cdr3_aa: ASSRGTATYNEQF

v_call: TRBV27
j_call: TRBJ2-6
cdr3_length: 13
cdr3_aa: ASRGAGVGANVLT

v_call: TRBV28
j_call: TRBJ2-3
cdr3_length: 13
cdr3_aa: ASSLGGLDGGTQY

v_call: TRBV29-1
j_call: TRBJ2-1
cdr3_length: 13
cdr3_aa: SVPGLAGVHNEQF

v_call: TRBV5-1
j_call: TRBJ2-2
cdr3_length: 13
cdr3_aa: ASSGSGAFGGELF

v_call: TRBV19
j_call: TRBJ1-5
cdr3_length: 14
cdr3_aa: ASSIVDGTSNQPQH

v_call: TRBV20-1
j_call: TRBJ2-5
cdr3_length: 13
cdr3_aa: SASGAGGSGETQY

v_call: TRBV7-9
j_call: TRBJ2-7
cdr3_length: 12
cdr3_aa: ASSLFSGSYEQY